This TCR beta chain was captured by sequencing in a study of T cells in Graves' hyperthyroidism and ophthalmopathy. Study-level points and caveats: The model made its ophthalmopathy prediction, and onset followed a median about 5.9 months later.

The TCR beta CDR3 regions underwent amplification using RNA transcripts as the source. First-round RT-PCR targeting the TCR CDR3 was performed with the HTBI primer set. TCRdb re-called the multiplex PCR reads through MiXCR, storing one row per CDR3 protein. The table has 300,000 to 450,000 distinct CDR3 sequences, roughly 14% seen once. The CDR3 is 10 amino acids. CDR1 is SQVTM, CDR2 ANQGSEA, per germline. Deletions cut 6 bases from V and 3 bases from J, with 4 bases between. This clonotype has just a few counts. What it recognizes is unknown. The chain recombines TRBV29-1 with TRBJ2-3; D unresolved. Input material: blood. The sequence was collected from a woman aged 55-69 years with Graves' hyperthyroidism. CDR3 in amino acids: CSVLTDTQYF. In nucleotides, the CDR3 is TGCAGCGTCCTGACAGATACGCAGTATTTT.